The 22 T cell receptor beta chains below were found in one sample sequenced in a study of blood T cell repertoires in COVID-19. Sequencing used immunoSEQ multiplex PCR; TCRdb keeps in-frame clones, though not all of them. The data contain 130,000 to 150,000 clones, around 90% of them seen just once; the ten biggest clones take up approximately 2%. The source material was peripheral blood. These TCRs come from a man in his 70s with acute or convalescent COVID-19.

This chain joins TRBV5-1 and TRBJ2-1; 11 bases agree with TRBD2. Germline loops: CDR1 SGHRS, CDR2 YFSETQ. This CDR3 is 15 amino acids long. V was clipped by 0 bases and J by 6 bases; unmatched bases: 2. The CDR3 here is CASSLELAGANEQFF. Written as DNA, the CDR3 is TGCGCCAGCAGCTTGGAACTAGCGGGGGCCAATGAGCAGTTCTTC.

This clone showed up just once. The V and J genes are TRBV6-4 and TRBJ2-1, with D unresolved. The CDR3 runs to 16 residues. V lost 0 bases to trimming and J lost 6 bases, with 15 bases between them. The germline gives CDR1 MRHNA, CDR2 SNTAGT. The CDR3, as DNA: TGTGCCAGCAGTGACTCTTGGCGGCTTGGAGCCAATGAGCAGTTCTTC. This sequence encodes CASSDSWRLGANEQFF.

J is TRBJ2-2 and V is TRBV19; 8 bases map to TRBD1. The CDR3 consists of 14 residues. CDR1 is LNHDA and CDR2 is SQIVND in the germline V gene (reference sequence). V trimming: 5 bases; J trimming: 1 base; junction bases outside the gene matches: 0. CDR3 sequence: CASSGTGNTGELFF. Here the CDR3 DNA reads TGTGCCAGTAGTGGGACAGGGAACACCGGGGAGCTGTTTTTT.

The V gene is TRBV6-6, the J gene TRBJ2-4, with 7 nucleotides matching TRBD1. Trimming took 6 bases from V and 5 from J; bases not matched to a gene: 10. Germline CDR1 is MNHNY and CDR2 is SVGAGI (reference sequence). CDR3 size: 15 residues. The CDR3 here is CASRRQGEGENIQYF. CDR3 bases: TGTGCCAGCAGAAGACAGGGAGAGGGGGAAAACATTCAGTACTTC.

The genes are TRBV9 and TRBJ1-4; weak D call: TRBD1 (5 bases). There are 16 residues in the CDR3. CDR1 SGDLS and CDR2 YYNGEE come from the germline V gene. Trimming pared 0 bases from V and 0 bases from J, leaving 9 bases between. CDR3 sequence reads: CASSVGDSATNEKLFF. The CDR3 region has the DNA TGTGCCAGCAGCGTAGGGGACTCTGCAACTAATGAAAAACTGTTTTTT.

The V and J genes are TRBV6-2 or TRBV6-3 and TRBJ1-2; tentatively, D is TRBD1 (5 bases). V was cut by 5 bases and J by 4 bases, with 8 bases left in between. The CDR3 runs 12 residues. Germline V gene lookup returns CDR1 MNHEY and CDR2 SVGEGT. In DNA form, the CDR3 reads TGTGCCAGCAGTAGAGACAGCTATGGCTACACCTTC. Translation gives CASSRDSYGYTF.

The rearrangement uses TRBV19 and TRBJ1-5, with no clear D. The CDR3 covers 14 residues. CDR1 and CDR2 from the germline V gene are LNHDA and SQIVND (reference sequence). The V and J ends lost 3 bases and 0 bases respectively, with 6 bases between them. The CDR3 sequence: CASSIASSNQPQHF. Written as DNA, the CDR3 is TGTGCCAGTAGTATCGCCAGTAGCAATCAGCCCCAGCATTTT.

The V call is TRBV24-1, the J call TRBJ1-2, with 9 bases identical to TRBD1. Germline V gives CDR1 KGHDR, CDR2 SFDVKD. The junction had 6 bases not matched to a gene; V was cut back by 5 bases and J by 3 bases. This CDR3 comprises 15 residues. The CDR3 loop reads CATSGKQGADYGYTF. CDR3 nucleotide sequence: TGTGCCACCAGTGGGAAACAGGGGGCCGACTATGGCTACACCTTC.

The chain employs TRBV6-1 and TRBJ2-7; perhaps TRBD2 as D (5 bases). CDR1 MNHNS and CDR2 SASEGT come from the germline V gene. The CDR3 is made up of 14 amino acids. The V end lost 0 bases, the J end lost 9 bases, and 15 bases lay between the germline ends. DNA for the CDR3: TGTGCCAGCAGTGAAGCGAATATGGGAGAGGGGCAGTACTTC. As protein: CASSEANMGEGQYF.

The chain is built from TRBV19 and TRBJ2-5; the match to TRBD1 covers 11 bases. Germline-derived CDR1 and CDR2 are LNHDA and SQIVND (reference sequence). The CDR3 has 17 residues. V lost 0 bases to trimming and J lost 2 bases; unmatched junction nucleotides: 5. CDR3 sequence reads: CASSIDAGTGGQETQYF. DNA for the CDR3: TGTGCCAGTAGTATAGATGCCGGGACAGGGGGACAAGAGACCCAGTACTTC.

The chain has TRBV12-2 and TRBJ2-7; the table calls TRBD2, which could not be checked here. TRBV12-2 is termed a pseudogene. This CDR3 is built from 17 residues. CDR3 nucleotide sequence: TGTGCAAGTCGCTTAGGACCGCGGGCTAGCGGGAGATACGAGCAGTACTTC. It codes for CASRLGPRASGRYEQYF.

The chain recombines TRBV4-1 with TRBJ1-5, with D perhaps TRBD1 (6 bases). Germline V gives CDR1 MGHRA, CDR2 YSYEKL. V was pared by 3 bases and J by 0 bases, with 15 bases between. The CDR3 is 17 amino acids. The CDR3 region is CASSQDGTPYSNQPQHF. The CDR3, as DNA: TGCGCCAGCAGCCAGGACGGGACACCCTATAGCAATCAGCCCCAGCATTTT.

The chain employs TRBV9 and TRBJ2-5; a possible D gene is TRBD2 (6 bases). V was trimmed by 0 bases and J by 5 bases, leaving 14 bases between them. This CDR3 is built from 15 residues. Germline CDR1 SGDLS, CDR2 YYNGEE. The CDR3 DNA follows: TGTGCCAGCAGCGTAGCAGGCGGGGCCAGGGAGACCCAGTACTTC. It yields the protein CASSVAGGARETQYF.

The gene calls are TRBV6-5 and TRBJ2-5, with D uncertain. The CDR3 totals 14 residues. Between the trimmed V and J ends, which lost 0 bases and 2 bases, there was a span of 7 bases. Germline values: CDR1 MNHEY, CDR2 SVGAGI. DNA for the CDR3: TGTGCCAGCAGTTACTCCCACATTCAAGAGACCCAGTACTTC. It translates to CASSYSHIQETQYF.

The rearrangement uses TRBV4-2 and TRBJ1-5, with D unclear. With 4 bases removed from V and 0 bases from J, the gap between germline ends came to 10 bases. The CDR3 has 15 amino acids. Germline values: CDR1 LGHNA, CDR2 YNFKEQ. The CDR3 here is CASSRTRDSNQPQHF. The CDR3 DNA is TGTGCCAGCAGCCGGACCCGGGATAGCAATCAGCCCCAGCATTTT.

The chain couples TRBV27 to TRBJ2-1; tentatively, D is TRBD1 (6 bases). This CDR3 spans 15 amino acids. Germline V gives CDR1 MNHEY, CDR2 SMNVEV (reference sequence). V shed 5 bases and J shed 0 bases, with 11 bases lying between them. The CDR3 DNA is TGTGCCAGCAGTAGGACAGAGAGCTCCTACAATGAGCAGTTCTTC. This codes for CASSRTESSYNEQFF.

The gene calls are TRBV27 and TRBJ1-4, with 9 nucleotides matching TRBD1. CDR1 is MNHEY, CDR2 SMNVEV, per germline (reference sequence). The trim removed 2 bases at V and 9 bases at J, leaving 7 bases unmatched. CDR3 length: 15 amino acids. CDR3 protein: CASSLVGTGNKKLFF. The CDR3 DNA reads as TGTGCCAGCAGTTTAGTGGGGACAGGGAATAAAAAACTGTTTTTT.

This sequence joins TRBV19 and TRBJ1-2; weak D call: TRBD1 (6 bases). Trimming left V 9 bases short and J 6 bases short, with 26 bases between. The CDR3 runs 16 residues. Germline CDR1 reads LNHDA; CDR2 reads SQIVND (reference sequence). The CDR3 sequence is CASSSIIPQGSHGYTF. CDR3 DNA sequence: TGTGCCAGCAGCTCAATTATCCCGCAGGGGTCCCATGGCTACACCTTC. The entire variable domain, with the rest obtained from reference TRBV19 and TRBJ1-2, is as follows: DGGITQSPKYLFRKEGQNVTLSCEQNLNHDAMYWYRQDPGQGLRLIYYSQIVNDFQKGDIAEGYSVSREKKESFPLTVTSAQKNPTAFYLCASSSIIPQGSHGYTFGSGTRLTVV.

This sequence joins TRBV4-1 and TRBJ2-1; 7 nucleotides match TRBD1. CDR3 size: 16 residues. Germline V lookup: CDR1 MGHRA, CDR2 YSYEKL. V lost 2 bases to trimming and J lost 9 bases; unmatched junction nucleotides: 13. The chain's CDR3 is CASSQSRGLGMGEQFF. The DNA for the CDR3 is TGCGCCAGCAGCCAATCTAGGGGGCTAGGAATGGGTGAGCAGTTCTTC.

The chain has TRBV19 and TRBJ1-2, with D unresolved. The CDR3 has 16 amino acids. CDR1 is LNHDA and CDR2 is SQIVND in the germline V gene (reference sequence). V dropped 0 bases and J dropped 4 bases, with 15 bases sitting between them. CDR3 coding DNA: TGTGCCAGTAGTATAGATTACCAGGCCGACGGCTATGGCTACACCTTC. Encoded protein: CASSIDYQADGYGYTF.

This clone was seen just once. V gene TRBV7-2 combines with J gene TRBJ2-7; D ambiguous. Germline V lookup: CDR1 SGHTA, CDR2 FQGNSA. The V and J ends lost 3 bases and 0 bases respectively, with 9 bases between them. The CDR3 sequence is 14 residues long. The CDR3 DNA reads as TGTGCCAGCAGCTTGAGCGATCACTCCTACGAGCAGTACTTC. Protein: CASSLSDHSYEQYF.

This clone has just a few counts. The chain employs TRBV28 and TRBJ1-4; D unresolved. This CDR3 comprises 13 residues. The germline gives CDR1 MDHEN, CDR2 SYDVKM. V dropped 7 bases and J dropped 10 bases, with 16 bases sitting between them. CDR3 amino acids: CASTRGGNGKLFF. As DNA, the CDR3 is TGTGCCAGCACTCGAGGAGGAAACGGAAAACTGTTTTTT.